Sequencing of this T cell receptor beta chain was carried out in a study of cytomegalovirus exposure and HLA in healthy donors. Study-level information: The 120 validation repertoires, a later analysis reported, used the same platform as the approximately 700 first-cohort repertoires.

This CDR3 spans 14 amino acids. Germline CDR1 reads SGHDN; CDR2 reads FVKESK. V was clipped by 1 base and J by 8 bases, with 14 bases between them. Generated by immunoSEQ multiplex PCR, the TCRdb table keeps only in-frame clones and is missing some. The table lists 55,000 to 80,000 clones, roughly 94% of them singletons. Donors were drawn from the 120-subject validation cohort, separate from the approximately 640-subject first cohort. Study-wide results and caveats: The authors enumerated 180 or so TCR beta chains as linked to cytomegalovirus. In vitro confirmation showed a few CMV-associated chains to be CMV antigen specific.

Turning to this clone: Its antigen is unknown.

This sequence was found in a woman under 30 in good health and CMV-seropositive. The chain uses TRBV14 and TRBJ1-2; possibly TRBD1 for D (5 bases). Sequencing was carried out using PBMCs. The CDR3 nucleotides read TGTGCCAGCAGCCAAGGATTGGGGCCCGAGGGCTACACCTTC. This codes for CASSQGLGPEGYTF.